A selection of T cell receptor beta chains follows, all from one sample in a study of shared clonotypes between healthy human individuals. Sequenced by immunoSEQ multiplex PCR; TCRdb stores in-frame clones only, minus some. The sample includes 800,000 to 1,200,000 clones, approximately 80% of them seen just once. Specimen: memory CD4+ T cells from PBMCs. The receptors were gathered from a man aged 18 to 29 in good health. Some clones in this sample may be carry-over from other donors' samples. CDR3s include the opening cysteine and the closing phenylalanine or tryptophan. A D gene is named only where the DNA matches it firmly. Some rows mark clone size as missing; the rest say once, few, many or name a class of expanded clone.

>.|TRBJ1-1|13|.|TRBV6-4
TGTGCCAGCAGTCCAAGGGTATCTGATGAAGCTTTCTTT
CASSPRVSDEAFF
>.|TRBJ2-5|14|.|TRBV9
TGTGCCAGCAGCGACCTAGTGGGAGCGGAGACCCAGTACTTC
CASSDLVGAETQYF
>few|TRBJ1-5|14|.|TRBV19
TGTGCCAGTAGTATAGCCGGGGGAGTACAGCCCCAGCATTTT
CASSIAGGVQPQHF
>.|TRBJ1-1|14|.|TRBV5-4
TGTGCCAGCAGGCCAGGGAGCATGAACACTGAAGCTTTCTTT
CASRPGSMNTEAFF
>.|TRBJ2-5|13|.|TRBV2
TGTGCCAGCAGTGAATGGGGCCAAGAGACCCAGTACTTC
CASSEWGQETQYF
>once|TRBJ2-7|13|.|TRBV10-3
TGTGCCACCCGGACCGGAGAAGGGACCGAGCAGTACTTC
CATRTGEGTEQYF
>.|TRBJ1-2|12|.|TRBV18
TGTGCCAGCTCACCCCTGGGGGATGGCTACACCTTC
CASSPLGDGYTF
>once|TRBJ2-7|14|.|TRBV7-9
TGTGCCAGCAGCCGACGGGGCTTATCCTACGAGCAGTACTTC
CASSRRGLSYEQYF
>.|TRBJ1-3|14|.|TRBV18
TGTGCCAGCTCACCAGGGATTACTGGAAACACCATATATTTT
CASSPGITGNTIYF
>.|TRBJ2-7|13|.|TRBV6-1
TGTGCCAGCAGTGAAGACAGGGAATACGAGCAGTACTTC
CASSEDREYEQYF
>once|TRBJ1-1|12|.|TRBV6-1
TGTGCCAGCGGTAGGGGTTGGACTGAAGCTTTCTTT
CASGRGWTEAFF
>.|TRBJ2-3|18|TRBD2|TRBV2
TGTGCCAGCAGTGACATCGGATTTAGCGGGACGTTCACAGATACGCAGTATTTT
CASSDIGFSGTFTDTQYF
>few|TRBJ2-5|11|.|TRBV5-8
TGTGCCAGCAGCCCGGAAGAGACCCAGTACTTC
CASSPEETQYF
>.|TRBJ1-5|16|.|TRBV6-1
TGTGCCAGCAGTGAAGGGCCGGGAAGAGGCAATCAGCCCCAGCATTTT
CASSEGPGRGNQPQHF
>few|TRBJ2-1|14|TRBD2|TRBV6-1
TGTGCCAGCAGAGGGCGGGAGGGCCGGAATGAGCAGTTCTTC
CASRGREGRNEQFF
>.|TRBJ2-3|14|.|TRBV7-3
TGTGCCAGCAGCCCCCAGGCGGGCACAGATACGCAGTATTTT
CASSPQAGTDTQYF
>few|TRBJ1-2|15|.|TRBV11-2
TGTGCCAGCAGCGCGATTCGGACAGATTACTATGGCTACACCTTC
CASSAIRTDYYGYTF
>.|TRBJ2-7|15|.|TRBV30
TGTGCCTGGAGATATGCGGGGACACCCATGTACGAGCAGTACTTC
CAWRYAGTPMYEQYF
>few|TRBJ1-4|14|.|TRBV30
TGTGCCTGGAGTGCTACAGGGCTTAATGAAAAACTGTTTTTT
CAWSATGLNEKLFF
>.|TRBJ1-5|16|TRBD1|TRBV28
TGTGCCAGCAGTTTATCGACAGGGGCGAGGAATCAGCCCCAGCATTTT
CASSLSTGARNQPQHF